This T cell receptor (beta chain) was sequenced in a study of T-cell reconstitution after alpha-beta-depleted transplantation in children (TCRdb year 2016). Study-wide context: Using TCR repertoire profiling, the study followed T-cell immune reconstitution in a quantitative way in children after TCRalphabeta/CD19-depleted allogeneic hematopoietic cell transplantation.

Receptor libraries were prepared by PCR. The reads were generated on an Illumina HiSeq 2500. To normalize quantification of the TCRbeta repertoire, the TCR libraries were built with molecular barcoding that relied on unique molecular identifiers. Starting from the raw public reads, TCRdb applied fastp trimming at Q25, assembled clones with MiXCR and retained in-frame beta chains. Each CDR3 protein appears once, grouped with its most common genes and DNA. Present in this sample are fewer than 700,000 distinct CDR3 sequences, 10% to 15% of which were seen just once. The ten biggest clones cover around 2% of the sample. The germline V gene (reference sequence) specifies LNHDA as CDR1 and SQIVND as CDR2. After removal of 0 bases from V and 4 bases from J, the junction retains 6 bases not matched to a gene. The CDR3 numbers 16 residues from cysteine through phenylalanine. The sequence is cut down to CDR3 DNA, 48 bases in frame from base 1.

The treatment or condition label on this specimen signifies: allogeneic hematopoietic cell transplantation with graft depleted of TCRalphabeta T cells and CD19 B cells. The children who served as transplant recipients had been given grafts of TCRalphabeta/CD19-depleted allogeneic hematopoietic cells. What the authors observed across the whole study: In some patients, high TCRbeta diversity at day 60 was attributed to recipient T cells and intrathymic progenitors that had survived conditioning. About two months after transplant, the apparently early recovery of alphabetaT-cell counts reportedly depended on just several hundred clones that had expanded rapidly and came from non-depleted graft cells. The frequencies of hyperexpanded clones fell over the following months, and after one year, T-cell counts and TCRbeta diversity were mostly attributed to newly produced T cells.

This clonotype was found a few times. No antigen is known for it. Base-call qualities are not available, and no considerably larger clone is one nucleotide away. The material sequenced was PBMCs, mostly from graft donor cells, taken 360 days after TCRalphabeta/CD19-depleted stem cell transplant. This chain is built from TRBV19 and TRBJ2-7; 10 bases in between match TRBD1. The sequence came from a male patient aged 10 to 17 who had a stem cell transplant for acute myeloid leukemia, so the T cells may come from the graft donor. The DNA sequence follows: TGTGCCAGTAGTATAGACCTGGACAGGGGGACTTACGAGCAGTACTTC. Its protein is CASSIDLDRGTYEQYF.